A single sample is the source of the 5 T cell receptor beta chains below, sequenced in a study of cytomegalovirus exposure and HLA in healthy donors. It was with 60 Vbeta and 13 Jbeta primers that the PCR ran. The assay was immunoSEQ multiplex PCR, and TCRdb's table has in-frame clones only and misses some. In the table there are 100,000 to 150,000 clones, about 70% of which are singletons. What was sequenced was PBMCs. The source is a woman aged 55 to 70 in good health and CMV-seropositive.

The chain has TRBV5-1 and TRBJ1-5; 11 bases match TRBD1. Trimming removed 3 bases from V and 7 bases from J; junction bases left unmatched: 6. The CDR3 runs to 15 residues. Per germline, CDR1 SGHRS and CDR2 YFSETQ. CDR3 loop: CASSWEGQGDQPQHF. DNA of the CDR3: TGCGCCAGCAGCTGGGAGGGACAGGGGGACCAGCCCCAGCATTTT.

The CDR3 is CASSAPERDYGYTF. The CDR3 nucleotides read TGTGCCAGCAGCGCCCCCGAAAGAGACTATGGCTACACCTTC. V and J are TRBV9 and TRBJ1-2; no definite D call. Germline CDR1 reads SGDLS; CDR2 reads YYNGEE. With 3 bases removed from V and 3 bases from J, the gap between germline ends came to 12 bases. This CDR3 has 14 residues. Looking up the rest from reference TRBV9 and TRBJ1-2 gives the full variable domain: DSGVTQTPKHLITATGQRVTLRCSPRSGDLSVYWYQQSLDQGLQFLIQYYNGEERAKGNILERFSAQQFPDLHSELNLSSLELGDSALYFCASSAPERDYGYTFGSGTRLTVV.

Comments on this clone: Different DNA sequences within this sample yield the same CDR3. The chain links TRBV7-2 to TRBJ2-2; 9 bases agree with TRBD1. Per germline, CDR1 SGHTA and CDR2 FQGNSA. The CDR3 totals 15 residues. With V trimmed by 3 bases and J by 5 bases, 4 bases remained unmatched. The CDR3 region is CASSLGQGGTGELFF. The CDR3 DNA reads TGTGCCAGCAGCTTGGGACAGGGAGGGACCGGGGAGCTGTTTTTT.

V and J are TRBV7-3 and TRBJ1-1; D is uncertain. This CDR3 has 14 residues. The V and J ends lost 6 bases and 0 bases respectively, with 11 bases between them. In germline, CDR1 is SGHTA, CDR2 FQGTGA. CDR3 nucleotides: TGTGCCAGCAGGTCTCAGGTGGTGAACACTGAAGCTTTCTTT. Its protein product is CASRSQVVNTEAFF.

The table lists this clone with a few counts. The chain uses TRBV7-8 and TRBJ2-2; TRBD1 is a possible D gene (5 bases). The CDR3 loop spans 15 amino acids. Between the trimmed V and J ends, which lost 3 bases and 5 bases, there was a span of 13 bases. Germline CDR1 and CDR2: SGHVS and FQNEAQ. CDR3 loop: CASSFRDRRTGELFF. CDR3 coding DNA: TGTGCCAGCAGCTTTCGCGACAGAAGAACCGGGGAGCTGTTTTTT.